A single sample is the source of the 27 T cell receptor beta chains below, sequenced in a study of graft-versus-host responses after intestinal transplantation. For these receptors, no antigen is known. Sequencing was performed with immunoSEQ multiplex PCR; in TCRdb, only in-frame clones are kept and a portion is missing. This table holds over 100,000 clones, around 94% found once. The sample in question was unstimulated CD8+ T cells sorted from spleen or lymph node cells, obtained before transplant. These receptors all come from a human donor who was the organ donor for an intestinal transplant.

The chain combines TRBV21-1 with TRBJ2-1. TRBV21-1 constitutes a pseudogene. The CDR3 contains 16 residues. The CDR3 region has the DNA TGTGCCAGCAGCAAATTACGGAGGACACCCTACAATGAGCAGTTCTTC. This translates into CASSKLRRTPYNEQFF.

This clone has a single count. The chain couples TRBV19 to TRBJ1-1; 10 bases are a match to TRBD1. This CDR3 contains 17 residues. Per germline, CDR1 LNHDA and CDR2 SQIVND (reference sequence). The junction had 11 bases not matched to a gene; V was cut back by 3 bases and J by 4 bases. CDR3 nucleotides: TGTGCCAGTAGTATTTTAGGGACAGGGGCTGTTGGCACTGAAGCTTTCTTT. Translating it yields CASSILGTGAVGTEAFF.

The V gene is TRBV28, the J gene TRBJ1-1, with a tentative D call TRBD1 (6 bases). This CDR3 has 18 amino acids. The germline CDR1 and CDR2 sequences are MDHEN and SYDVKM. Trimming shortened V by 6 bases and J by 1 base, and 24 bases separated the two germline ends. CDR3 sequence reads: CASRSAGTKELPNTEAFF. In DNA form, the CDR3 reads TGTGCCAGCAGGTCTGCCGGGACAAAAGAGCTTCCGAACACTGAAGCTTTCTTT.

The V call is TRBV29-1, the J call TRBJ2-7, with TRBD2 identical over 8 bases. The CDR3 has 13 amino acids. V lost 5 bases to trimming and J lost 4 bases; unmatched junction nucleotides: 7. Germline assignment: CDR1 SQVTM and CDR2 ANQGSEA. The CDR3 region has the DNA TGCAGCGTTCTCGGGGGGGCAACTTACGAGCAGTACTTC. This sequence encodes CSVLGGATYEQYF.

The chain links TRBV28 to TRBJ1-4, with a possible D match to TRBD1 (5 bases). The CDR3 runs to 13 residues. Germline CDR1 MDHEN, CDR2 SYDVKM. Deletions cut 3 bases from V and 8 bases from J, with 10 bases between. CDR3 residues: CASSFQGGEKLFF. The CDR3, as DNA: TGTGCCAGCAGTTTCCAGGGCGGCGAAAAACTGTTTTTT.

The chain has TRBV21-1 and TRBJ1-2; the table's D call TRBD1 went unverified against the DNA. TRBV21-1 is a pseudogene. The CDR3 runs to 17 residues. In DNA, the CDR3 is TGTGCCAGCAGCAAAGCGCTACCAGGCCTGTACAAGGGGGGCTACACCTTC. Residues: CASSKALPGLYKGGYTF.

This clone was counted a single time. J is TRBJ2-3 and V is TRBV4-1; D possibly corresponds to TRBD2 (5 bases). Germline CDR1 MGHRA, CDR2 YSYEKL. V shed 4 bases and J shed 0 bases, with 5 bases lying between them. The CDR3 loop spans 13 amino acids. In DNA form, the CDR3 reads TGCGCCAGCAGCCGGACTAGCACAGATACGCAGTATTTT. As protein: CASSRTSTDTQYF.

The genes are TRBV4-3 and TRBJ2-7, with 14 bases fitting TRBD2. The CDR3 runs to 16 residues. After removal of 3 bases from V and 0 bases from J, the junction contained 1 base not matched to a gene. CDR1 and CDR2 from the germline V gene are LGHNA and YSLEER. In DNA, the CDR3 is TGCGCCAGCAGCCAGGGGACTAGCGGGAGCTCCTACGAGCAGTACTTC. This encodes CASSQGTSGSSYEQYF.

J is TRBJ2-1 and V is TRBV30, with 9 bases fitting TRBD2. Germline CDR1 is GTSNPN and CDR2 is SVGIG (reference sequence). The V and J ends lost 4 bases and 1 base, in that order; junction bases with no gene match: 2. The CDR3 consists of 14 residues. The chain's CDR3 is CAWNSGRSYNEQFF. CDR3 DNA sequence: TGTGCCTGGAATAGCGGGAGATCCTACAATGAGCAGTTCTTC.

CDR3 amino acids: CATSSVRTYSNQPQHF. In DNA form, the CDR3 reads TGTGCCACCAGTAGTGTGCGGACTTATAGCAATCAGCCCCAGCATTTT. The chain employs TRBV19 and TRBJ1-5, with D uncertain. V lost 10 bases and J 0 bases, leaving 19 bases between the germline ends. Germline assignment: CDR1 LNHDA and CDR2 SQIVND (reference sequence). The CDR3 runs to 16 residues.

This clone is a singleton in its sample. The rearrangement uses TRBV14 and TRBJ2-1; TRBD2 agrees at 8 bases. Germline values: CDR1 SGHDN, CDR2 FVKESK. After removal of 4 bases from V and 9 bases from J, the junction contained 8 bases not matched to a gene. CDR3 length: 14 amino acids. As DNA, the CDR3 is TGTGCCAGCAGCCCGCCTTTAGCGGGAACTGAGCAGTTCTTC. Translated, it gives CASSPPLAGTEQFF. The full variable domain, completed using reference TRBV14 and TRBJ2-1, is EAGVTQFPSHSVIEKGQTVTLRCDPISGHDNLYWYRRVMGKEIKFLLHFVKESKQDESGMPNNRFLAERTGGTYSTLKVQPAELEDSGVYFCASSPPLAGTEQFFGPGTRLTVL.

The J gene is TRBJ2-3, the V gene TRBV5-1; the D gene is possibly TRBD1 (6 bases). The V end lost 2 bases, the J end lost 2 bases, and 15 bases lay between the germline ends. The germline V gene has CDR1 SGHRS and CDR2 YFSETQ. This CDR3 is 16 amino acids long. CDR3 in amino acids: CASSLRTDFNTDTQYF. CDR3 sequence (DNA): TGCGCCAGCAGCTTACGGACAGACTTCAACACAGATACGCAGTATTTT.

This clone was picked up one time. This rearrangement joins TRBV28 to TRBJ2-1; 15 bases agree with TRBD2. Germline V gene sequence: CDR1 MDHEN, CDR2 SYDVKM. The CDR3 is 18 amino acids. With 6 bases clipped from V and 0 bases from J, the junction kept 6 bases outside the gene matches. CDR3 in amino acids: CASSTGTSGRFSYNEQFF. The CDR3 DNA reads as TGTGCCAGCAGCACCGGGACTAGCGGGAGGTTCTCCTACAATGAGCAGTTCTTC.

The rearrangement links TRBV27 to TRBJ1-2; 7 bases fit TRBD1. CDR3 length: 12 residues. V lost 8 bases to trimming and J lost 2 bases; unmatched junction nucleotides: 2. Germline lookup yields CDR1 MNHEY and CDR2 SMNVEV (reference sequence). The CDR3 bases are TGTGCCAGCCGGGGACAGAACTATGGCTACACCTTC. This gives the protein CASRGQNYGYTF.

V usage is TRBV29-1 and J usage is TRBJ2-5; TRBD2 matches at 9 bases. J lost 4 bases, V lost 6 bases, and 6 bases had no gene match. Germline values: CDR1 SQVTM, CDR2 ANQGSEA. The CDR3 sequence is 13 residues long. The CDR3 here is CSVLAGGGETQYF. In DNA, the CDR3 is TGCAGCGTACTGGCGGGAGGGGGAGAGACCCAGTACTTC.

The chain combines TRBV6-5 with TRBJ2-1, with D unclear. Germline loops: CDR1 MNHEY, CDR2 SVGAGI. V was trimmed by 4 bases and J by 3 bases, leaving 10 bases between them. CDR3 size: 14 residues. The CDR3 region is CASSWGNLYNEQFF. CDR3 in DNA: TGTGCCAGCAGTTGGGGAAATCTCTACAATGAGCAGTTCTTC.

V usage is TRBV7-9 and J usage is TRBJ2-7, with D possibly being TRBD1 (6 bases). This CDR3 has 16 residues. V lost 5 bases and J 2 bases, leaving 19 bases between the germline ends. Germline values: CDR1 SEHNR, CDR2 FQNEAQ (reference sequence). CDR3 in amino acids: CASSALPRDNPYEQYF. DNA for the CDR3: TGTGCCAGCAGCGCGCTCCCCCGGGACAACCCCTACGAGCAGTACTTC.

The chain joins TRBV19 to TRBJ2-7; 10 bases fit TRBD1. Losses at the gene ends were 4 bases for V and 0 bases for J; bases not matched to a gene: 3. CDR1 and CDR2 from the germline V gene are LNHDA and SQIVND (reference sequence). The CDR3 length is 15 residues. The CDR3, as DNA: TGTGCCAGTAGTAGGGACAGGGGTTTCTCCTACGAGCAGTACTTC. Protein: CASSRDRGFSYEQYF.

The genes are TRBV4-2 and TRBJ2-7; unclear D gene. V was shortened by 2 bases and J by 2 bases, with 10 bases between the two germline ends. Germline values: CDR1 LGHNA, CDR2 YNFKEQ. This CDR3 is built from 14 residues. CDR3 sequence reads: CASSQRETAYEQYF. The CDR3 DNA reads TGTGCCAGCAGCCAACGCGAGACTGCCTACGAGCAGTACTTC.

The chain carries TRBV5-6 and TRBJ2-2, with D unresolved. Germline V gene lookup returns CDR1 SGHDT and CDR2 YYEEEE. The CDR3 runs to 15 residues. Deletions cut 4 bases from V and 6 bases from J, with 16 bases between. CDR3 bases: TGTGCCAGCAGCGGCGTAGGTGGAGTGGCCGGGGAGCTGTTTTTT. It is translated as CASSGVGGVAGELFF. Together with reference TRBV5-6 and TRBJ2-2, the CDR3 gives the full variable domain: DAGVTQSPTHLIKTRGQQVTLRCSPKSGHDTVSWYQQALGQGPQFIFQYYEEEERQRGNFPDRFSGHQFPNYSSELNVNALLLGDSALYLCASSGVGGVAGELFFGEGSRLTVL.

This sequence joins TRBV6-5 and TRBJ2-7, with a weak D call TRBD2 (5 bases). Trimming pared 6 bases from V and 0 bases from J, leaving 6 bases between. This CDR3 comprises 12 residues. From germline, CDR1 is MNHEY and CDR2 SVGAGI. In nucleotides, the CDR3 is TGTGCCAGCAGAGGGAGCTCCTACGAGCAGTACTTC. Amino acid sequence: CASRGSSYEQYF.

The V call is TRBV30, the J call TRBJ1-1, with no clear D. V was trimmed by 0 bases and J by 6 bases, leaving 5 bases between them. Looked up from germline, CDR1 is GTSNPN and CDR2 is SVGIG (reference sequence). This CDR3 has 11 amino acids. The chain's CDR3 is CAWSVTAEAFF. The CDR3 bases are TGTGCCTGGAGTGTCACCGCTGAAGCTTTCTTT.

V and J are TRBV5-1 and TRBJ2-1; 10 nucleotides match TRBD2. J gave up 4 bases and V 5 bases, and 0 bases lay outside the gene matches. CDR1 is SGHRS and CDR2 is YFSETQ in the germline V gene. CDR3 size: 13 residues. The CDR3 spells CASRAGGYNEQFF. CDR3 nucleotide sequence: TGCGCCAGCAGAGCGGGAGGGTACAATGAGCAGTTCTTC.

The chain is built from TRBV4-1 and TRBJ2-7, with TRBD2 as a possible D gene (6 bases). Deletions cut 4 bases from V and 3 bases from J, with 16 bases between. The V gene's germline CDR1 is MGHRA and CDR2 YSYEKL. This CDR3 has 15 amino acids. For the CDR3, the DNA is TGCGCCAGCAGCCGATCTCGTAGCGGCATCTACGAGCAGTACTTC. The encoded protein is CASSRSRSGIYEQYF.

DNA for the CDR3: TGTGCCAGCAGTGATCGTTTGACAGGGAGCAATCAGCCCCAGCATTTT. Translating it yields CASSDRLTGSNQPQHF. The rearrangement links TRBV2 to TRBJ1-5; 7 bases are a match to TRBD1. Trimming took 3 bases from V and 1 from J; bases not matched to a gene: 6. From germline, CDR1 is SNHLY and CDR2 FYNNEI. The CDR3 extends over 16 amino acids.

The V gene is TRBV6-5, the J gene TRBJ1-2; the match to TRBD1 covers 8 bases. V gave up 5 bases and J gave up 3 bases; unmatched junction bases: 2. The CDR3 consists of 13 residues. CDR1 and CDR2 (germline): MNHEY, SVGAGI. The DNA for the CDR3 is TGTGCCAGCAGTACGACAGGGGACTATGGCTACACCTTC. Protein product: CASSTTGDYGYTF.

The J gene is TRBJ2-1, the V gene TRBV5-4, with D unresolved. Germline CDR1 is SGHNT and CDR2 is YYREEE (reference sequence). CDR3 length: 13 amino acids. Trimming shortened V by 2 bases and J by 5 bases, and 8 bases separated the two germline ends. The CDR3 sequence is CASSLPPDNEQFF. CDR3 DNA: TGTGCCAGCAGCTTACCCCCGGACAATGAGCAGTTCTTC.